This T cell receptor (beta chain) was observed in a study of identical twins. TCRdb re-analysed the 5' RACE reads in MiXCR, keeping a single row per CDR3 protein. The sample lists some 560,000 distinct CDR3 sequences; 9.6% were seen once. General observations from the study: The authors drew conclusions from cross-sectional statistical analysis rather than following the same donors.

This clonotype was seen only a few times. Its antigen is currently unknown. Germline assignment: CDR1 SQVTM and CDR2 ANQGSEA. Trimming at V came to 7 bases and at J to 9 bases, leaving 12 bases not matched to a gene. The CDR3 has 13 residues. These sequences were also reported in another study, on yellow fever vaccine responses in identical twins.

The sequenced material came from PBMCs. This TCR came from a woman aged 18-35 years in good health. This chain links TRBV29-1 with TRBJ1-1, with TRBD1 matching 9 bases. The CDR3 loop is CSGTGGPRGKAFF. In DNA, the CDR3 is TGCAGCGGAACAGGGGGCCCCAGGGGGAAAGCTTTCTTT.